This paragraph reports one TCR beta chain. Its cognate antigen is unknown. Profiling relied on immunoSEQ multiplex PCR, and the TCRdb table lists in-frame clones only, not all of them. The sample has around 300,000 clones, around nine tenths seen once. Germline CDR1 reads MNHEY; CDR2 reads SMNVEV (reference sequence). CDR3 length: 14 amino acids. Between the trimmed V and J ends, which lost 5 bases and 3 bases, there was a span of 11 bases. This entry is derived from a study of Ad26.COV2.S vaccination and SARS-CoV-2 variants. As for the study in general: Dosing was one shot or two shots 56 days apart.

Treatment: roughly 19 received Ad26.COV2.S at low or high dose, single or two shots; about 5 received placebo; per-sample allocation not given. Repertoires come from day 63 after the first vaccine or placebo injection. Spike of the Wuhan-strain SARS-CoV-2 was expressed by an Ad26 vector, which formed the vaccine. Study-wide points: Greater spike-specific TCR breadth was seen in vaccine recipients than in placebo recipients. Vaccine and placebo recipients had similar non-spike TCR breadth.

This rearrangement joins TRBV27 to TRBJ2-1; the D gene is possibly TRBD2 (6 bases). The material sequenced was peripheral blood, taken in a trial of Ad26.COV2.S vaccine versus placebo. This clonotype originated in a person between 18 and 65 years old who received the Ad26.COV2.S COVID-19 vaccine or a placebo. The CDR3 DNA reads TGTGCCAGCAGTCTACGTAGCGGCTACAATGAGCAGTTCTTC. Translation gives CASSLRSGYNEQFF.